A single sample gave rise to the 18 T cell receptor beta chains below, sequenced in a study of PD-L1 blockade in urothelial cancer. The data were produced by immunoSEQ multiplex PCR, yet TCRdb's version contains in-frame clones alone and is incomplete. Of more than 80,000 clones in the sample, 82% were seen once. The specimen was PBMCs, collected around atezolizumab (anti-PD-L1) treatment. The receptors derive from a man aged 65-85 years with urothelial cancer.

V and J are TRBV5-1 and TRBJ2-5; maybe TRBD1 (5 bases). Germline V gives CDR1 SGHRS, CDR2 YFSETQ. This CDR3 contains 16 residues. With 2 bases removed from V and 4 bases from J, the gap between germline ends came to 18 bases. This CDR3 is CASSFNPQGGRETQYF. DNA of the CDR3: TGCGCCAGCAGCTTTAACCCCCAGGGTGGCCGAGAGACCCAGTACTTC.

The chain combines TRBV10-3 with TRBJ1-1; 7 bases match TRBD1. V lost 7 bases and J lost 4; bases outside the gene matches: 6. CDR1 is ENHRY, CDR2 SYGVKD, per germline. The CDR3 is made up of 13 amino acids. The CDR3 DNA is TGTGCCATCACCCAGGGGGGAGGCACTGAAGCTTTCTTT. It translates to CAITQGGGTEAFF.

The rearrangement joins TRBV6-5 to TRBJ1-3; TRBD1 is a possible D gene (5 bases). The V end lost 11 bases, the J end lost 0 bases, and 14 bases lay between the germline ends. This CDR3 has 14 amino acids. In germline, CDR1 is MNHEY, CDR2 SVGAGI. The chain's CDR3 is CAVGSGSSGNTIYF. The CDR3 DNA sequence: TGTGCCGTGGGTTCAGGGTCCTCTGGAAACACCATATATTTT.

The J gene is TRBJ1-2, the V gene TRBV30; D is undetermined. From germline, CDR1 is GTSNPN and CDR2 SVGIG (reference sequence). The CDR3 contains 12 residues. Trimming stripped 2 bases from V and 1 base from J, with 5 bases between. The CDR3 nucleotides are TGTGCCTGGAGTTCGGGTAACTATGGCTACACCTTC. Translation gives CAWSSGNYGYTF.

The J gene is TRBJ1-4, the V gene TRBV10-2, with TRBD1 matching over 8 bases. J was trimmed by 1 base and V by 6 bases; bases with no gene match: 1. CDR3 length: 14 residues. In germline, CDR1 is WSHSY, CDR2 SAAADI. The CDR3 spells CASRDRETNEKLFF. Here the CDR3 DNA reads TGCGCCAGCAGGGACAGGGAAACTAATGAAAAACTGTTTTTT.

This clone came up once. The V gene is TRBV27, the J gene TRBJ2-2; 9 nucleotides align to TRBD2. The CDR3 is made up of 17 amino acids. Trimming cost V 1 base and J 2 bases; bases outside gene matches: 5. CDR1 and CDR2 (germline): MNHEY, SMNVEV (reference sequence). The CDR3: CASSLWGSGSNTGELFF. In DNA form, the CDR3 reads TGTGCCAGCAGTTTATGGGGTAGCGGGAGTAACACCGGGGAGCTGTTTTTT.

The J gene is TRBJ2-5, the V gene TRBV27; D is perhaps TRBD2 (5 bases). V shed 0 bases and J shed 7 bases, with 9 bases lying between them. Per germline, CDR1 MNHEY and CDR2 SMNVEV (reference sequence). This CDR3 spans 13 amino acids. CDR3 DNA sequence: TGTGCCAGCAGTTTATCCCGGGAAGGGACCCAGTACTTC. Translated: CASSLSREGTQYF.

The rearrangement joins TRBV5-1 to TRBJ2-2; 9 bases match TRBD2. The CDR3 covers 16 residues. The germline CDR1 and CDR2 sequences are SGHRS and YFSETQ. J lost 4 bases, V lost 0 bases, and 4 bases had no gene match. CDR3 in amino acids: CASSLGAGGGTGELFF. CDR3 in DNA: TGCGCCAGCAGCTTGGGAGCGGGGGGCGGCACCGGGGAGCTGTTTTTT.

This clone was detected many times. The J gene is TRBJ2-7, the V gene TRBV9, with TRBD1 as a possible D gene (7 bases). From germline, CDR1 is SGDLS and CDR2 YYNGEE. Trimming removed 0 bases from V and 4 bases from J, with 11 bases in between. The CDR3 length is 14 residues. CDR3 nucleotide sequence: TGTGCCAGCAGCGTAGGAGCAGGGGGGTACGAGCAGTACTTC. Amino acids: CASSVGAGGYEQYF.

The chain combines TRBV7-2 with TRBJ2-1; possible D gene TRBD2, 5 bases. The CDR3 runs to 14 residues. Germline-derived CDR1 and CDR2 are SGHTA and FQGNSA. The V and J ends lost 6 bases and 5 bases respectively, with 14 bases between them. CDR3 nucleotide sequence: TGTGCCAGCAGAACCCCTCAGACTAACAATGAGCAGTTCTTC. Translating it yields CASRTPQTNNEQFF.

V is TRBV25-1 and J is TRBJ1-1; D possibly corresponds to TRBD1 (6 bases). The CDR3 has 12 amino acids. V lost 6 bases to trimming and J lost 10 bases, with 15 bases between them. The germline V gene encodes CDR1 MGHDK and CDR2 SYGVNS. CDR3 sequence (DNA): TGTGCCAGCAGGGGGGGGCCAGTTCCAGCTTTCTTT. Protein product: CASRGGPVPAFF.

This chain connects TRBV5-1 to TRBJ2-7; 8 nucleotides agree with TRBD2. The germline gives CDR1 SGHRS, CDR2 YFSETQ. The trim removed 0 bases at V and 3 bases at J, leaving 11 bases unmatched. The CDR3 is 17 residues long. In DNA, the CDR3 is TGCGCCAGCAGCTTGGATTCGGGGGGGGGTCTCGGCTACGAGCAGTACTTC. Its translation is CASSLDSGGGLGYEQYF.

The rearrangement uses TRBV11-3 and TRBJ2-1; TRBD1 agrees at 12 bases. Germline CDR1 and CDR2: SGHNT and YENEEA. The trim removed 5 bases at V and 1 base at J, leaving 12 bases unmatched. The length of the CDR3 is 19 residues. CDR3 bases: TGTGCCAGCAGCCTCTTCGGGACAGGGGGCGGCTTTTCCTACAATGAGCAGTTCTTC. Translating gives CASSLFGTGGGFSYNEQFF. Full variable domain (rest looked up from reference TRBV11-3 and TRBJ2-1): EAGVVQSPRYKIIEKKQPVAFWCNPISGHNTLYWYLQNLGQGPELLIRYENEEAVDDSQLPKDRFSAERLKGVDSTLKIQPAELGDSAVYLCASSLFGTGGGFSYNEQFFGPGTRLTVL.

This clone was counted a few times. The V and J genes are TRBV11-2 and TRBJ2-2; D gene unclear. The germline V and J ends were trimmed by 3 bases and 6 bases, with 8 bases remaining between them. CDR3 length: 13 amino acids. Germline V gene sequence: CDR1 SGHAT, CDR2 FQNNGV. The CDR3 sequence is CASSFVFAGELFF. In DNA, the CDR3 is TGTGCCAGCAGCTTCGTCTTTGCCGGGGAGCTGTTTTTT.

The gene calls are TRBV7-2 and TRBJ2-7, with 7 bases matching TRBD1. The CDR3 runs 14 residues. V shed 1 base, J shed 3 bases, and the junction held 3 bases outside the gene matches. The germline gives CDR1 SGHTA, CDR2 FQGNSA. The CDR3 DNA sequence: TGTGCCAGCAGCTTAGTAGGGACAGACTACGAGCAGTACTTC. This encodes CASSLVGTDYEQYF.

The chain has TRBV19 and TRBJ2-1, with D perhaps TRBD2 (6 bases). V lost 3 bases, J lost 10 bases, and 13 bases lay in between. The CDR3 contains 13 residues. The germline V gene encodes CDR1 LNHDA and CDR2 SQIVND (reference sequence). CDR3 sequence reads: CASSMVAVGEQFF. The CDR3 DNA follows: TGTGCCAGTAGTATGGTAGCGGTCGGAGAGCAGTTCTTC.

V gene TRBV2 combines with J gene TRBJ2-2; a weak D match, TRBD2 (6 bases). Deletions cut 7 bases from V and 4 bases from J, with 10 bases between. Per germline, CDR1 SNHLY and CDR2 FYNNEI. CDR3 length: 13 residues. In DNA form, the CDR3 reads TGTGCCAGCAAACTAGCCGTCACCGGGGAGCTGTTTTTT. Amino acid sequence: CASKLAVTGELFF. The variable domain in full, completed from reference TRBV2 and TRBJ2-2, reads EPEVTQTPSHQVTQMGQEVILRCVPISNHLYFYWYRQILGQKVEFLVSFYNNEISEKSEIFDDQFSVERPDGSNFTLKIRSTKLEDSAMYFCASKLAVTGELFFGEGSRLTVL.

This chain joins TRBV6-1 and TRBJ2-6, with D maybe TRBD1 (5 bases). The CDR3 length is 15 residues. V lost 8 bases to trimming and J lost 0 bases, with 11 bases between them. Looked up from germline, CDR1 is MNHNS and CDR2 is SASEGT. CDR3 in amino acids: CASATGSSGANVLTF. The CDR3 DNA is TGTGCCAGCGCCACAGGTAGCTCTGGGGCCAACGTCCTGACTTTC.